The clone carrying this T cell receptor (beta chain) has more than one count but fewer than ten. The sample originates from a study of shared clonotypes between healthy human individuals. The table came from immunoSEQ multiplex PCR; TCRdb's copy has only in-frame clones and leaves some out. The top ten clones hold about 1.5% of a sample with approximately 940,000 clones, over 60% of them seen once. Germline V gene data show CDR1 as SGHDT and CDR2 as YYEEEE. The V and J ends lost 0 bases and 2 bases respectively, with 9 bases between them. The length of the CDR3 is 16 residues. Recent acute infections and vaccinations were absent in the healthy HIV-negative adult donors.

The rearrangement joins TRBV5-6 to TRBJ2-6; tentatively, D is TRBD2 (5 bases). The origin of this receptor is a man younger than 35 in good health. The sequenced material came from memory CD4+ T cells sorted from blood. The subset: CD45RA-negative fraction. The CDR3 region is CASSLELAAGANVLTF. The CDR3 DNA sequence: TGTGCCAGCAGCTTGGAGCTAGCCGCTGGGGCCAACGTCCTGACTTTC.